The clone carrying this T cell receptor beta chain was counted many times. From RNA transcripts, TCR beta CDR3 regions were amplified. The study used the HTBI primer set for a first-round RT-PCR of the TCR CDR3. MiXCR, run by TCRdb on the multiplex PCR reads, gives a single entry per CDR3 protein. The repertoire includes about 290,000 distinct CDR3 sequences, approximately 16% of them detected once, and around 33% sits in the top ten. This CDR3 contains 15 residues. Germline-derived CDR1 and CDR2 are SGHTA and FQGNSA. J lost 14 bases, V lost 4 bases, and 15 bases had no gene match. Stable Graves' hyperthyroidism meant no ophthalmopathy progression within 18 months. Lactation, pregnancy, other autoimmune disease or uncontrolled infection excluded patients. This entry comes from a study of T cells in Graves' hyperthyroidism and ophthalmopathy. Across the study: Peripheral blood was drawn at first diagnosis, prior to all treatment.

This chain joins TRBV7-2 and TRBJ2-1; 9 bases line up with TRBD2. The clonotype was recovered from a man aged 25-45 years with Graves' hyperthyroidism. Material: blood. The CDR3 protein is CASSYTGTSWEREFF. The DNA of the CDR3 is TGTGCCAGCAGCTACACCGGGACTAGCTGGGAGAGGGAGTTCTTC.